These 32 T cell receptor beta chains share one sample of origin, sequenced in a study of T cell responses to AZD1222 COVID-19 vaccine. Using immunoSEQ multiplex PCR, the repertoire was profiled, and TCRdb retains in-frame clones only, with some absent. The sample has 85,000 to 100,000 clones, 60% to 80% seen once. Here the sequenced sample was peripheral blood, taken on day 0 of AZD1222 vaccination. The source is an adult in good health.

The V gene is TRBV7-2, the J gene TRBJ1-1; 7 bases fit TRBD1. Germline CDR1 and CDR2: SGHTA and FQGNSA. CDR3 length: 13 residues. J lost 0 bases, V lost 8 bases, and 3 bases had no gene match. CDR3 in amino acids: CASRGQLNTEAFF. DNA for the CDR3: TGTGCCAGCCGGGGACAGCTGAACACTGAAGCTTTCTTT.

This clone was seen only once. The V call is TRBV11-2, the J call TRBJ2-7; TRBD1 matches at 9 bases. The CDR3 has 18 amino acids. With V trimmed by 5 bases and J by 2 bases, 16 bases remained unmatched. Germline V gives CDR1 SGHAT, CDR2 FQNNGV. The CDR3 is CASSPTSRDRAQPYEQYF. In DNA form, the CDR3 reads TGTGCCAGCAGCCCTACATCGAGGGACAGGGCACAACCCTACGAGCAGTACTTC.

The CDR3 DNA follows: TGCAGCGTTGAATTGACGAACACCGGGGAGCTGTTTTTT. It translates to CSVELTNTGELFF. The V and J genes are TRBV29-1 and TRBJ2-2; no clear D. CDR1 and CDR2 from the germline V gene are SQVTM and ANQGSEA. Trimming took off 2 bases at V and 0 bases at J, with 4 bases between the two ends. The CDR3 has 13 residues.

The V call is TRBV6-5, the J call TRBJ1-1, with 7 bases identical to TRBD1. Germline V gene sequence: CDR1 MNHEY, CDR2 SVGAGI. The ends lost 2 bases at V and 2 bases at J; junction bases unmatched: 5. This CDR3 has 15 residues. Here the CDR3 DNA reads TGTGCCAGCAGTTACGAAAGGACAGGCAACACTGAAGCTTTCTTT. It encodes CASSYERTGNTEAFF.

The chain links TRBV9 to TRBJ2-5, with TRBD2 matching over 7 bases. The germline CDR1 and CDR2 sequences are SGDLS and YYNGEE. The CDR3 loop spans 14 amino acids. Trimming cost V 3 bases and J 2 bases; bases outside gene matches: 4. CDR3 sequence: CASSAGGGQETQYF. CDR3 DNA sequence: TGTGCCAGCAGCGCTGGGGGAGGGCAAGAGACCCAGTACTTC.

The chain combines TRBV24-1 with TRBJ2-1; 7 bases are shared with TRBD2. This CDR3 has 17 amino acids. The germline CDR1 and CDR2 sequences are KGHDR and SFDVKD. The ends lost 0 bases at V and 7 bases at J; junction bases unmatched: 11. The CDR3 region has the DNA TGTGCCACCAGTGATTTGGAGGCGGGAGAAGCTCTAAATGAGCAGTTCTTC. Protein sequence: CATSDLEAGEALNEQFF.

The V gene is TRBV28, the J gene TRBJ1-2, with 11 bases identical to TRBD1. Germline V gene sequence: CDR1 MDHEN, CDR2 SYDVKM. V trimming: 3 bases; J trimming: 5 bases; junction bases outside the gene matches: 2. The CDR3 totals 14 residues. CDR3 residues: CASSFWDRGYGYTF. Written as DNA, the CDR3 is TGTGCCAGCAGTTTTTGGGACAGGGGGTATGGCTACACCTTC.

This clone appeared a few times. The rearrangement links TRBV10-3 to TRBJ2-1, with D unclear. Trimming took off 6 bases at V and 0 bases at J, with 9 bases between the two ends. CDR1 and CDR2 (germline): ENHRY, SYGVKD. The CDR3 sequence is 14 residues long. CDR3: CAIRSLASYNEQFF. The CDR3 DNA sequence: TGTGCCATCAGGTCTCTTGCCTCCTACAATGAGCAGTTCTTC.

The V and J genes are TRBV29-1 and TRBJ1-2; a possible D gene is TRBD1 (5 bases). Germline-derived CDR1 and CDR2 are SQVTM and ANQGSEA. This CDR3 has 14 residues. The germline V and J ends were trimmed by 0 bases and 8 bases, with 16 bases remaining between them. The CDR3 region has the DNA TGCAGCGTTGAAGAGGAACCAGGGTTGGGAGGCTACACCTTC. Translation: CSVEEEPGLGGYTF.

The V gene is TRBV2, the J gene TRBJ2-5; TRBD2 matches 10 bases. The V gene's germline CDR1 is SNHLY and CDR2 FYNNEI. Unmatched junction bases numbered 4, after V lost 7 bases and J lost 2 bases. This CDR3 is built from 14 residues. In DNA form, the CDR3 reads TGTGCCAGCACCATGACTAGCGGGCAAGAGACCCAGTACTTC. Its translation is CASTMTSGQETQYF.

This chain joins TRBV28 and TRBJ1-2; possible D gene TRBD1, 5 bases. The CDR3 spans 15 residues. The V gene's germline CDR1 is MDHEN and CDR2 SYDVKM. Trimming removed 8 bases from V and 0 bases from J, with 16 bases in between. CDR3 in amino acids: CASGSPGLPNYGYTF. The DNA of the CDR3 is TGTGCCAGCGGGTCACCGGGACTGCCTAACTATGGCTACACCTTC.

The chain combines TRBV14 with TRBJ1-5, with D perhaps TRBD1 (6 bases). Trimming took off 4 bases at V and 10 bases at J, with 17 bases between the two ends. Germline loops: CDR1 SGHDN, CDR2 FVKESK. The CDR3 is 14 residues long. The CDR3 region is CASSPTGTLEPQHF. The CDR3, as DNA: TGTGCCAGCAGCCCGACAGGTACCCTAGAACCCCAGCATTTT. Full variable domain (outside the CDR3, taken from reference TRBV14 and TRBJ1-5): EAGVTQFPSHSVIEKGQTVTLRCDPISGHDNLYWYRRVMGKEIKFLLHFVKESKQDESGMPNNRFLAERTGGTYSTLKVQPAELEDSGVYFCASSPTGTLEPQHFGDGTRLSIL.

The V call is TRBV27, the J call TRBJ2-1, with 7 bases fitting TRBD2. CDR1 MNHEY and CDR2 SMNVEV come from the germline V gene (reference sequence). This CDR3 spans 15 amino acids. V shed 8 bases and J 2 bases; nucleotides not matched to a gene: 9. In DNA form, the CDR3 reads TGTGCCAGCGCATCAAGACTAGCTACCTACAATGAGCAGTTCTTC. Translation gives CASASRLATYNEQFF.

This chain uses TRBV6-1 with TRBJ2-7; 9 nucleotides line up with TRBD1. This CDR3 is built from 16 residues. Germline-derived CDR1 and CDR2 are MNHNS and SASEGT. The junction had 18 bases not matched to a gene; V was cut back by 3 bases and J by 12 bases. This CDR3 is CASSETYRGLTHLGYF. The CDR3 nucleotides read TGTGCCAGCAGTGAGACTTACAGGGGGCTAACGCACCTTGGGTACTTC.

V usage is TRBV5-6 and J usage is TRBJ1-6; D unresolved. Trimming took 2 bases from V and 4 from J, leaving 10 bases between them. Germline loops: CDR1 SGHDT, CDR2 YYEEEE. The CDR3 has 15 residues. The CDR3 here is CASSFPDGYNSPLHF. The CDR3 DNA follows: TGTGCCAGCAGCTTTCCCGACGGTTATAATTCACCCCTCCACTTT.

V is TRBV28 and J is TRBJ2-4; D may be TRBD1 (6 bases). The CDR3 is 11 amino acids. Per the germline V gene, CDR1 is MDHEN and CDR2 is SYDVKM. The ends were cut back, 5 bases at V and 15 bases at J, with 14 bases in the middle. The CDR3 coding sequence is TGTGCCAGCAGTCGCGACAGGAATACGTACTTC. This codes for CASSRDRNTYF.

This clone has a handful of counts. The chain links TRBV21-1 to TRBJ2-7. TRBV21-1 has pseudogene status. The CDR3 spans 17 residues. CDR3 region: CASSEGSTERGPYEQYF. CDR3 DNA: TGTGCCAGCAGCGAGGGTTCGACAGAACGAGGGCCCTACGAGCAGTACTTC.

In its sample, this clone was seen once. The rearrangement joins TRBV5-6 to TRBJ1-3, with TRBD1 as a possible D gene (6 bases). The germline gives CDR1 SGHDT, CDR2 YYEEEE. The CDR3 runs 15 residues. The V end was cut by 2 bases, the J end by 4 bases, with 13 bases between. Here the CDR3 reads CASSLSGEGGNTIYF. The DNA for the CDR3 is TGTGCCAGCAGCTTATCAGGGGAAGGAGGAAACACCATATATTTT.

This CDR3 reads CASSSSVGGLWFF. The CDR3 nucleotides read TGTGCCAGCAGCTCCTCGGTGGGAGGGCTATGGTTCTTC. This chain links TRBV7-2 with TRBJ2-1; 7 bases are shared with TRBD2. V dropped 4 bases and J dropped 15; count of bases not matched to a gene: 12. From germline, CDR1 is SGHTA and CDR2 FQGNSA. The CDR3 has 13 residues.

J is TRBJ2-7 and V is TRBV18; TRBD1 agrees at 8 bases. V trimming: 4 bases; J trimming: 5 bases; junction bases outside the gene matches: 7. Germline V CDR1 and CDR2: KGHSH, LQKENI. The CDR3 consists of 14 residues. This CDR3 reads CASSQGQGVNEQYF. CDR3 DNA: TGTGCCAGCTCACAAGGACAGGGTGTCAACGAGCAGTACTTC.

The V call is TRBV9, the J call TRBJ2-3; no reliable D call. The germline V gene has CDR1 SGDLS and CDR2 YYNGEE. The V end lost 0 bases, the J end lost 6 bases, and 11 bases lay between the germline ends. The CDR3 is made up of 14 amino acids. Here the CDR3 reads CASSVGQIGDTQYF. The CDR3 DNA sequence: TGTGCCAGCAGCGTAGGACAAATCGGCGATACGCAGTATTTT.

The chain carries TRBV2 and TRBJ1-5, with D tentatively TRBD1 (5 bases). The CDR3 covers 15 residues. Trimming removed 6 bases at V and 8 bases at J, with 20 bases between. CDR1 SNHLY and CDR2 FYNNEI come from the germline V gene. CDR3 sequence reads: CASRPGTGPGEPQHF. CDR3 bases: TGTGCCAGCAGGCCTGGGACCGGCCCAGGAGAGCCCCAGCATTTT.

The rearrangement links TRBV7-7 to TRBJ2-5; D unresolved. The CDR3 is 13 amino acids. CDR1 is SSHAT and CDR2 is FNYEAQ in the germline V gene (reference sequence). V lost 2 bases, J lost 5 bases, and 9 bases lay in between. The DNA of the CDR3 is TGTGCCAGCAGCTTAAGGTCGAGGGAGACCCAGTACTTC. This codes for CASSLRSRETQYF.

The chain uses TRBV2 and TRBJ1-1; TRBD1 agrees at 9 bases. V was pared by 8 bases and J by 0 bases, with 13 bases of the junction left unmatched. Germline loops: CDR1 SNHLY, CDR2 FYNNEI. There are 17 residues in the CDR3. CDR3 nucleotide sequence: TGTGCCAGCTTAAGAAAGAGGACAGGGGTAGTGAACACTGAAGCTTTCTTT. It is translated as CASLRKRTGVVNTEAFF.

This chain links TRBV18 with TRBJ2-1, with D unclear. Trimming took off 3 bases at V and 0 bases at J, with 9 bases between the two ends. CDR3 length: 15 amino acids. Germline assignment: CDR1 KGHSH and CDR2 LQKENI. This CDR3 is CASSPQTSSYNEQFF. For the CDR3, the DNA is TGTGCCAGCTCACCCCAGACGAGCTCCTACAATGAGCAGTTCTTC.

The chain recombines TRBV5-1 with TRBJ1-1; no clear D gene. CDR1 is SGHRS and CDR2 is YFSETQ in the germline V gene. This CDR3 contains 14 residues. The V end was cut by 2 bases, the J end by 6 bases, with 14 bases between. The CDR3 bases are TGCGCCAGCAGCTTACAGAGTGGGTATCCTGAAGCTTTCTTT. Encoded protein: CASSLQSGYPEAFF.

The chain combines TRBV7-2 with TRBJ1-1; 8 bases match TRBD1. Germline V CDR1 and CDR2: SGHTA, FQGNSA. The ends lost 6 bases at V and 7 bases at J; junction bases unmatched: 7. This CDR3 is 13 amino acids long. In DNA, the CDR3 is TGTGCCAGCAGTACACAGGGGGACGGTGAAGCTTTCTTT. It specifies CASSTQGDGEAFF.

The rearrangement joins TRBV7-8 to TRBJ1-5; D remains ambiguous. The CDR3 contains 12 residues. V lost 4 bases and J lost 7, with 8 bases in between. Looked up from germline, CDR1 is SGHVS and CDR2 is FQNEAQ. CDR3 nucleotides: TGTGCCAGCAGCTCTAGCTACCAGCCCCAGCATTTT. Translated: CASSSSYQPQHF.

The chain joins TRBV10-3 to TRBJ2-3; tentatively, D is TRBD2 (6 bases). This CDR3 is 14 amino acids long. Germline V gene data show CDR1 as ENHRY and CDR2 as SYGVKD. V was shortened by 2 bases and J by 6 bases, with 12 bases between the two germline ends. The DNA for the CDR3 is TGTGCCATCAGTGAGAGGACCGGGACTGATACGCAGTATTTT. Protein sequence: CAISERTGTDTQYF.

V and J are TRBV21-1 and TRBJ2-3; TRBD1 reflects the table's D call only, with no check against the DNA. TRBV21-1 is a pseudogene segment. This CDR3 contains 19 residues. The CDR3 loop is CASSKYSGQEGPLTDTQYF. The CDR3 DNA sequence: TGTGCCAGCAGCAAATACTCTGGACAGGAAGGCCCACTCACAGATACGCAGTATTTT.

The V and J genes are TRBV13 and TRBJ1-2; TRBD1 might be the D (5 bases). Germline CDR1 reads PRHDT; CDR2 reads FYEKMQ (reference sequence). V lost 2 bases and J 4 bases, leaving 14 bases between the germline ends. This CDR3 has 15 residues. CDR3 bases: TGTGCCAGCAGCTTACTGGGGGACGACTCCTATGGCTACACCTTC. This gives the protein CASSLLGDDSYGYTF.

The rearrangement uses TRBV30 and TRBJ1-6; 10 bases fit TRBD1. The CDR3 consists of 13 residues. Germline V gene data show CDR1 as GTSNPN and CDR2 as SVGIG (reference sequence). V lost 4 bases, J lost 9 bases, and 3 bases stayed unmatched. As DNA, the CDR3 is TGTGCCTGGATGACAGGGGGCAGTTCACCCCTCCACTTT. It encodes CAWMTGGSSPLHF.